This T cell receptor beta chain was sequenced for a study of T-cell reconstitution after alpha-beta-depleted transplantation in children. This clonotype was seen ten or more times. Its antigen is currently unknown. Unique molecular identifiers were built into the TCRbeta library. TCRdb used MiXCR to reprocess the PCR reads, holding one entry per CDR3 protein. The sample contains approximately 9,000 distinct CDR3 sequences, 17% of which appear only once. Broader study findings: At day 60, the high TCRbeta diversity found in some patients originated from recipient T cells and thymic progenitors that had survived.

The trim removed 5 bases at V and 9 bases at J, leaving 6 bases unmatched. The CDR3 has 13 amino acids. CDR1 is MNHEY and CDR2 is SMNVEV in the germline V gene (reference sequence). Sequences were derived from PBMCs, mostly from graft donor cells, sampled 60 days after TCRalphabeta/CD19-depleted stem cell transplant. V usage is TRBV27 and J usage is TRBJ2-1; the match to TRBD2 covers 8 bases. The clonotype was recovered from a girl less than two years old who had a stem cell transplant for combined immunodeficiency, so the T cells may come from the graft donor. Here the CDR3 reads CASSIAGISEQFF. The CDR3 DNA sequence: TGTGCCAGCAGTATAGCGGGAATCAGTGAGCAGTTCTTC.